A selection of T cell receptor beta chains follows, all from one sample in a study of PD-L1 blockade in urothelial cancer. The method was immunoSEQ multiplex PCR; TCRdb's version includes in-frame clones alone and lacks a portion of them. This sample has around 33,000 clones; roughly 80% occur once, and the top ten carry 6.8%. Sequencing was performed on PBMCs, taken around atezolizumab (anti-PD-L1) treatment. All receptors derive from a man in his 60s with urothelial cancer. The CDR3 runs from the conserved cysteine through the conserved F or W. A D gene is named only where the DNA matches it firmly. Rows may omit the clone size; those that give it use once, few, many or a size class.

clone_size: once; d_call: TRBD2; v_call: TRBV10-3; j_call: TRBJ2-2; cdr3_nt: TGTGCCATCAGTGGTGGGACTAGCGGGGGGCCCGGGGAGCTGTTTTTT; cdr3_aa: CAISGGTSGGPGELFF
clone_size: .; d_call: .; v_call: TRBV6-1; j_call: TRBJ1-3; cdr3_nt: TGTGCCAGCAGTGCCTCTGGGGAGTTTAGAAACACCATATATTTT; cdr3_aa: CASSASGEFRNTIYF
clone_size: .; d_call: .; v_call: TRBV7-9; j_call: TRBJ2-6; cdr3_nt: TGTGCCACCATCTCTGGGGCCAACGTCCTGACTTTC; cdr3_aa: CATISGANVLTF
clone_size: few; d_call: .; v_call: TRBV5-6; j_call: TRBJ1-1; cdr3_nt: TGTGCCAGCAGCCTAGCGGCAGGGCGTAACACTGAAGCTTTCTTT; cdr3_aa: CASSLAAGRNTEAFF
clone_size: .; d_call: .; v_call: TRBV21-1; j_call: TRBJ1-5; cdr3_nt: TGTGCCAGCAGCCCATTGTCCGGACATAGCAATCAGCCCCAGCATTTT; cdr3_aa: CASSPLSGHSNQPQHF
clone_size: .; d_call: TRBD1; v_call: TRBV6-6; j_call: TRBJ1-2; cdr3_nt: TGTGCCAGCAGTGTTCTAGGGACAGGGGGAGGCTACACCTTC; cdr3_aa: CASSVLGTGGGYTF
clone_size: .; d_call: TRBD1; v_call: TRBV28; j_call: TRBJ2-7; cdr3_nt: TGTGCCAGCAGTGAGGACAGGGCATTTTACGAGCAGTACTTC; cdr3_aa: CASSEDRAFYEQYF
clone_size: .; d_call: .; v_call: TRBV7-9; j_call: TRBJ2-2; cdr3_nt: TGTGCCAGCAGCTTAGAACAGGTGGCCGGGGAGCTGTTTTTT; cdr3_aa: CASSLEQVAGELFF
clone_size: .; d_call: TRBD2; v_call: TRBV2; j_call: TRBJ2-2; cdr3_nt: TGTGCCAGCAGCAGGAGCGGGGGGAGGACCGGGGAGCTGTTTTTT; cdr3_aa: CASSRSGGRTGELFF
clone_size: .; d_call: TRBD1; v_call: TRBV28; j_call: TRBJ1-2; cdr3_nt: TGTGCCAGCAGCCCGGACAGGGGGCGTGATGGCTACACCTTC; cdr3_aa: CASSPDRGRDGYTF
clone_size: .; d_call: .; v_call: TRBV6-1; j_call: TRBJ1-6; cdr3_nt: TGTGCCAGCAGTCAAAATCAGCGATCACCCCTCCACTTT; cdr3_aa: CASSQNQRSPLHF
clone_size: .; d_call: .; v_call: TRBV2; j_call: TRBJ1-2; cdr3_nt: TGTGCCAGCAGCCGCAGCGGGGGTGGCTACACCTTC; cdr3_aa: CASSRSGGGYTF
clone_size: .; d_call: TRBD1; v_call: TRBV19; j_call: TRBJ1-5; cdr3_nt: TGTGCCAGTAGTATGACAGGGACCCTTAGCAATCAGCCCCAGCATTTT; cdr3_aa: CASSMTGTLSNQPQHF
clone_size: .; d_call: TRBD1; v_call: TRBV5-4; j_call: TRBJ1-4; cdr3_nt: TGTGCCAGCAGCTTGTACAGGGGCGAAAAACTGTTTTTT; cdr3_aa: CASSLYRGEKLFF
clone_size: .; d_call: .; v_call: TRBV4-1; j_call: TRBJ1-6; cdr3_nt: TGCGCCAGCAGCCAATTATGGGGGCCCGAAAATTCACCCCTCCACTTT; cdr3_aa: CASSQLWGPENSPLHF
clone_size: .; d_call: TRBD2; v_call: TRBV19; j_call: TRBJ2-2; cdr3_nt: TGTGCCAGTACGCCTCTAGCGGGGGTCACCGGGGAGCTGTTTTTT; cdr3_aa: CASTPLAGVTGELFF
clone_size: .; d_call: .; v_call: TRBV21-1; j_call: TRBJ1-1; cdr3_nt: TGTGCCAGCAGCAAAGTTGGCAGAAACACTGAAGCTTTCTTT; cdr3_aa: CASSKVGRNTEAFF
clone_size: few; d_call: TRBD2; v_call: TRBV28; j_call: TRBJ2-7; cdr3_nt: TGTGCCAGCAGTTTAGCTAGCGGGGGGGCCTACTACGAGCAGTACTTC; cdr3_aa: CASSLASGGAYYEQYF
clone_size: .; d_call: TRBD2; v_call: TRBV5-5; j_call: TRBJ2-7; cdr3_nt: TGTGCCAGCAGCCGCAGCGGGGGGCACGACGAGCAGTACTTC; cdr3_aa: CASSRSGGHDEQYF
clone_size: .; d_call: TRBD1; v_call: TRBV5-1; j_call: TRBJ2-7; cdr3_nt: TGCGCCAGCAGCACTGAGGGACAGGGTCATCGCGAGCAGTACTTC; cdr3_aa: CASSTEGQGHREQYF
clone_size: once; d_call: .; v_call: TRBV2; j_call: TRBJ2-5; cdr3_nt: TGTGCCAGCAGTCAGGAGACCCAGTACTTC; cdr3_aa: CASSQETQYF
clone_size: once; d_call: TRBD1; v_call: TRBV18; j_call: TRBJ1-1; cdr3_nt: TGTGCCAGCTCACCACGGACAGGGGGGATGAACACTGAAGCTTTCTTT; cdr3_aa: CASSPRTGGMNTEAFF
clone_size: .; d_call: .; v_call: TRBV6-5; j_call: TRBJ2-2; cdr3_nt: TGTGCCAGCAGCTCTGGACTCTACCGAGCCGGGGAGCTGTTTTTT; cdr3_aa: CASSSGLYRAGELFF
clone_size: .; d_call: TRBD1; v_call: TRBV28; j_call: TRBJ1-2; cdr3_nt: TGTGCCAGCAGTTTAGGGACAGGGATCTATGGCTACACCTTC; cdr3_aa: CASSLGTGIYGYTF
clone_size: .; d_call: TRBD1; v_call: TRBV6-1; j_call: TRBJ1-3; cdr3_nt: TGTGCCAGCGGTACAGGGGGACTTGGAAACACCATATATTTT; cdr3_aa: CASGTGGLGNTIYF
clone_size: few; d_call: TRBD2; v_call: TRBV5-1; j_call: TRBJ2-1; cdr3_nt: TGCGCCAGCAGCACGGGGGGGGTCTACAATGAGCAGTTCTTC; cdr3_aa: CASSTGGVYNEQFF
clone_size: .; d_call: TRBD1; v_call: TRBV19; j_call: TRBJ1-2; cdr3_nt: TGTGCCAGTAGTTCCGGGACAGGTCGCTATGGCTACACCTTC; cdr3_aa: CASSSGTGRYGYTF
clone_size: .; d_call: .; v_call: TRBV6-1; j_call: TRBJ1-6; cdr3_nt: TGTGCCAGCAGCACCGGGCCGGACGCAGGGGCCCTCCACTTT; cdr3_aa: CASSTGPDAGALHF
clone_size: .; d_call: TRBD1; v_call: TRBV7-2; j_call: TRBJ1-1; cdr3_nt: TGTGCCAGCAGCAAGAGTCAGGACAGGGGCGAAGCTTTCTTT; cdr3_aa: CASSKSQDRGEAFF
clone_size: .; d_call: .; v_call: TRBV7-9; j_call: TRBJ2-7; cdr3_nt: TGTGCCAGCAGCTTAGTAATTAGCGGCGCGGGAGAGCAGTACTTC; cdr3_aa: CASSLVISGAGEQYF
clone_size: .; d_call: TRBD2; v_call: TRBV4-1; j_call: TRBJ2-7; cdr3_nt: TGCGCCAGCAGCCCCACTGCACGGGGGGGATACTACGAGCAGTACTTC; cdr3_aa: CASSPTARGGYYEQYF
clone_size: .; d_call: TRBD2; v_call: TRBV30; j_call: TRBJ2-3; cdr3_nt: TGTGCCTGGAGTCTCGGAGCGGGGGGGACTGATACGCAGTATTTT; cdr3_aa: CAWSLGAGGTDTQYF
clone_size: .; d_call: TRBD2; v_call: TRBV30; j_call: TRBJ2-7; cdr3_nt: TGTGCCTGGGGAGATGGGGGGGGGACTTCCGAGCAGTACTTC; cdr3_aa: CAWGDGGGTSEQYF
clone_size: few; d_call: TRBD1; v_call: TRBV15; j_call: TRBJ2-7; cdr3_nt: TGTGCCACCAGCAGTAGGGACAGGGGGCCGGTCGAGCAGTACTTC; cdr3_aa: CATSSRDRGPVEQYF
clone_size: once; d_call: TRBD1; v_call: TRBV5-1; j_call: TRBJ2-3; cdr3_nt: TGCGCCTCCAGTCTCGGACAGGGGAGCGCAGATACGCAGTATTTT; cdr3_aa: CASSLGQGSADTQYF
clone_size: .; d_call: .; v_call: TRBV7-2; j_call: TRBJ1-1; cdr3_nt: TGTGCCAGCAGCTTTTTAGGGAGAGGTGAAGCTTTCTTT; cdr3_aa: CASSFLGRGEAFF
clone_size: .; d_call: .; v_call: TRBV11-2; j_call: TRBJ1-6; cdr3_nt: TGTGCCAGCAGCTTCTCAGGGGCACGAAGTAATTCACCCCTCCACTTT; cdr3_aa: CASSFSGARSNSPLHF
clone_size: .; d_call: TRBD2; v_call: TRBV14; j_call: TRBJ2-1; cdr3_nt: TGTGCCAGCAGCCAAGAACTGCGGGGGGAGCAGTTCTTC; cdr3_aa: CASSQELRGEQFF
clone_size: .; d_call: .; v_call: TRBV28; j_call: TRBJ2-7; cdr3_nt: TGTGCCAGTGGCGGACATACCTACGAGCAGTACTTC; cdr3_aa: CASGGHTYEQYF
clone_size: .; d_call: TRBD2; v_call: TRBV5-8; j_call: TRBJ2-3; cdr3_nt: TGTGCCAGCGACACTAGCGGCACAGATACGCAGTATTTT; cdr3_aa: CASDTSGTDTQYF
clone_size: .; d_call: .; v_call: TRBV6-5; j_call: TRBJ2-5; cdr3_nt: TGTGCCTCCTCAGGACGGCGAGGGTTTGAGACCCAGTACTTC; cdr3_aa: CASSGRRGFETQYF
clone_size: .; d_call: TRBD1; v_call: TRBV7-8; j_call: TRBJ2-2; cdr3_nt: TGTGCCAGCAGCAGAAGGACAGGGGCGAACACCGGGGAGCTGTTTTTT; cdr3_aa: CASSRRTGANTGELFF
clone_size: .; d_call: TRBD1; v_call: TRBV10-3; j_call: TRBJ1-2; cdr3_nt: TGTGCCATCCAGGGGGCCAACTATGGCTACACCTTC; cdr3_aa: CAIQGANYGYTF
clone_size: .; d_call: TRBD1; v_call: TRBV11-3; j_call: TRBJ2-1; cdr3_nt: TGTGCCAGCAGCACCTCGGACAGGGGACCCTACAATGAGCAGTTCTTC; cdr3_aa: CASSTSDRGPYNEQFF